The 15 T cell receptor beta chains presented below share a single source sample, sequenced in a study of shared clonotypes between healthy human individuals. The table came from immunoSEQ multiplex PCR; TCRdb's copy has only in-frame clones and leaves some out. The table records over a million clones, over 95% of them present only once. Sequencing was performed on naive CD4+ T cells sorted from blood. As to subset: CD45RA+ positively selected. The receptor source for this set is a young man in good health.

Remarks on this clone: The same CDR3 also results from other DNA sequences found in this sample. This rearrangement joins TRBV2 to TRBJ1-2; 8 nucleotides agree with TRBD1. The CDR3 has 12 residues. Germline lookup yields CDR1 SNHLY and CDR2 FYNNEI. The trim removed 6 bases at V and 4 bases at J, leaving 1 base unmatched. In DNA, the CDR3 is TGTGCCAGCAGCGACAGGGGCTATGGCTACACCTTC. It is translated as CASSDRGYGYTF.

This chain links TRBV6-5 with TRBJ2-3; D gene unclear. The CDR3 is made up of 14 amino acids. Trimming cost V 7 bases and J 2 bases, with 13 bases left between them. The germline V gene encodes CDR1 MNHEY and CDR2 SVGAGI. DNA of the CDR3: TGTGCCAGCACCCCCGCAGCAAACACAGATACGCAGTATTTT. It translates to CASTPAANTDTQYF.

The table lists this clone with a count of one. This chain uses TRBV19 with TRBJ1-1, with 9 bases identical to TRBD1. The J segment lost 6 bases and the V segment lost 6 bases, leaving 11 bases of the junction unmatched. Per the germline V gene, CDR1 is LNHDA and CDR2 is SQIVND (reference sequence). The CDR3 covers 15 residues. This chain's CDR3 is CASRYGTGQLPEAFF. CDR3 nucleotides: TGTGCCAGTAGATACGGGACAGGGCAGTTACCTGAAGCTTTCTTT.

The V gene is TRBV10-1, the J gene TRBJ2-1; possibly TRBD1 for D (5 bases). Germline V gene sequence: CDR1 WNHNN, CDR2 SYGVQD (reference sequence). This CDR3 comprises 15 residues. Trimming took 4 bases from V and 1 from J, leaving 11 bases between them. The CDR3 nucleotides read TGCGCCAGCAGTGGGGGCAGGAGATCCTACAATGAGCAGTTCTTC. Translation: CASSGGRRSYNEQFF.

The chain uses TRBV7-2 and TRBJ1-5, with D perhaps TRBD1 (5 bases). Trimming took 5 bases from V and 6 from J, leaving 17 bases between them. The CDR3 extends over 15 amino acids. Per germline, CDR1 SGHTA and CDR2 FQGNSA. CDR3 coding DNA: TGTGCCAGCAGCCCCAGAACCACAGGAGTTCAGCCCCAGCATTTT. Translation gives CASSPRTTGVQPQHF.

V and J are TRBV7-9 and TRBJ2-1; TRBD1 is a possible D gene (5 bases). With 5 bases removed from V and 6 bases from J, the gap between germline ends came to 11 bases. The CDR3 has 13 residues. Germline CDR1 and CDR2: SEHNR and FQNEAQ (reference sequence). CDR3 in amino acids: CASSPRQPNEQFF. The CDR3 DNA sequence: TGTGCCAGCAGCCCCCGACAGCCCAATGAGCAGTTCTTC.

The genes are TRBV18 and TRBJ2-7; D might be TRBD2 (5 bases). CDR3 length: 17 amino acids. Trimming removed 4 bases at V and 5 bases at J, with 24 bases between. CDR1 is KGHSH, CDR2 LQKENI, per germline. DNA of the CDR3: TGTGCCAGCTCACTCCCCCTGGGAGAAACGCGTAGAGACGAGCAGTACTTC. Translated, it gives CASSLPLGETRRDEQYF.

The rearrangement joins TRBV30 to TRBJ1-2; D unclear. Trimming left V 4 bases short and J 8 bases short, with 20 bases between. This CDR3 contains 14 residues. CDR1 GTSNPN and CDR2 SVGIG come from the germline V gene (reference sequence). The CDR3 DNA reads as TGTGCCTGGAACCCAGACTTGCCGGCGGAGGGCTACACCTTC. Amino acids: CAWNPDLPAEGYTF. The full variable domain, in which reference TRBV30 and TRBJ1-2 provide the parts outside the CDR3, is SQTIHQWPATLVQPVGSPLSLECTVEGTSNPNLYWYRQAAGRGLQLLFYSVGIGQISSEVPQNLSASRPQDRQFILSSKKLLLSDSGFYLCAWNPDLPAEGYTFGSGTRLTVV.

This chain joins TRBV20-1 and TRBJ1-1; possible D gene TRBD1, 5 bases. CDR1 is DFQATT, CDR2 SNEGSKA, per germline (reference sequence). V shed 5 bases and J shed 5 bases, with 9 bases lying between them. The CDR3 is made up of 11 amino acids. For the CDR3, the DNA is TGCAGTGCTGGGGGGGGTACTGAAGCTTTCTTT. Its protein product is CSAGGGTEAFF.

This sequence joins TRBV21-1 and TRBJ2-2. TRBV21-1 constitutes a pseudogene. The length of the CDR3 is 17 residues. CDR3 protein: CASSKGVGEQNTGELFF. DNA of the CDR3: TGTGCCAGCAGCAAAGGAGTTGGGGAACAGAACACCGGGGAGCTGTTTTTT.

A remark on this clone: Other DNA sequences in the sample encode the same CDR3. The chain is built from TRBV5-1 and TRBJ2-5; 9 bases map to TRBD2. In germline, CDR1 is SGHRS, CDR2 YFSETQ. Germline trimming cut 2 bases from V and 5 bases from J; bases unmatched to any gene: 4. The CDR3 is 14 residues long. DNA for the CDR3: TGCGCCAGCAGCTTAGCGGGGGGCGCCGAGACCCAGTACTTC. This translates into CASSLAGGAETQYF. Based on the CDR3 plus reference TRBV5-1 and TRBJ2-5, the full variable domain is KAGVTQTPRYLIKTRGQQVTLSCSPISGHRSVSWYQQTPGQGLQFLFEYFSETQRNKGNFPGRFSGRQFSNSRSEMNVSTLELGDSALYLCASSLAGGAETQYFGPGTRLLVL.

For this clone: This same CDR3 is encoded by further DNA sequences in the sample. The rearrangement links TRBV7-9 to TRBJ1-1; D is perhaps TRBD1 (5 bases). Germline CDR1 reads SEHNR; CDR2 reads FQNEAQ (reference sequence). CDR3 length: 13 amino acids. The V end was cut by 3 bases, the J end by 8 bases, with 13 bases between. The CDR3 bases are TGTGCCAGCAGCTTGCAGGGAGGGACCGAAGCTTTCTTT. Translating gives CASSLQGGTEAFF. Based on the CDR3 plus reference TRBV7-9 and TRBJ1-1, the full variable domain is DTGVSQNPRHKITKRGQNVTFRCDPISEHNRLYWYRQTLGQGPEFLTYFQNEAQLEKSRLLSDRFSAERPKGSFSTLEIQRTEQGDSAMYLCASSLQGGTEAFFGQGTRLTVV.

The V and J genes are TRBV19 and TRBJ1-3; 7 bases match TRBD1. The CDR3 has 16 residues. The V gene end was trimmed by 4 bases and the J gene end by 3 bases; junction bases not matched to a gene: 9. Germline CDR1 reads LNHDA; CDR2 reads SQIVND (reference sequence). CDR3 region: CASSKQGFEDGNTIYF. The CDR3, as DNA: TGTGCCAGTAGTAAACAGGGGTTTGAAGATGGAAACACCATATATTTT. The full variable domain, in which reference TRBV19 and TRBJ1-3 provide the parts outside the CDR3, is DGGITQSPKYLFRKEGQNVTLSCEQNLNHDAMYWYRQDPGQGLRLIYYSQIVNDFQKGDIAEGYSVSREKKESFPLTVTSAQKNPTAFYLCASSKQGFEDGNTIYFGEGSWLTVV.

The rearrangement joins TRBV11-3 to TRBJ2-7; TRBD2 matches at 13 bases. Per germline, CDR1 SGHNT and CDR2 YENEEA. The CDR3 contains 15 residues. V was clipped by 5 bases and J by 6 bases; unmatched bases: 7. The CDR3 nucleotides read TGTGCCAGCAGCCCCGGGACTAGCGGGATTGGCGAGCAGTACTTC. This encodes CASSPGTSGIGEQYF.

V usage is TRBV7-9 and J usage is TRBJ1-1; tentative D call: TRBD1 (5 bases). The V end lost 2 bases, the J end lost 0 bases, and 19 bases lay between the germline ends. The CDR3 is 18 amino acids. Germline values: CDR1 SEHNR, CDR2 FQNEAQ (reference sequence). CDR3 coding DNA: TGTGCCAGCAGCTTATCCCCCCCGGGGCGGAGACTGAACACTGAAGCTTTCTTT. Its translation is CASSLSPPGRRLNTEAFF.